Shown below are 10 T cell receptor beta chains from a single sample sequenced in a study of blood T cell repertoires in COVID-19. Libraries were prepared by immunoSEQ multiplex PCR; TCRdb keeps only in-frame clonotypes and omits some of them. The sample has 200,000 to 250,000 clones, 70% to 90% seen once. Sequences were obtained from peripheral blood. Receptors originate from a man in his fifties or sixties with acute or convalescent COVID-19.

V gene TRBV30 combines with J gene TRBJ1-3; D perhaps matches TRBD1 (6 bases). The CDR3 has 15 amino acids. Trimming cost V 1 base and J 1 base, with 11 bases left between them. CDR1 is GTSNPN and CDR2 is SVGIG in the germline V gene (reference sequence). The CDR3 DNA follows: TGTGCCTGGAGTGACGGGACACTTTCTGGAAACACCATATATTTT. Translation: CAWSDGTLSGNTIYF.

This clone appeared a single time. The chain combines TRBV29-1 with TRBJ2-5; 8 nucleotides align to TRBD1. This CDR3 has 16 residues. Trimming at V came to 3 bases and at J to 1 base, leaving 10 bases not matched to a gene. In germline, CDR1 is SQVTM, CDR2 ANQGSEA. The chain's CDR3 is CSVEGQDNPFQETQYF. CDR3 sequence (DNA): TGCAGCGTTGAGGGACAGGACAACCCGTTCCAAGAGACCCAGTACTTC.

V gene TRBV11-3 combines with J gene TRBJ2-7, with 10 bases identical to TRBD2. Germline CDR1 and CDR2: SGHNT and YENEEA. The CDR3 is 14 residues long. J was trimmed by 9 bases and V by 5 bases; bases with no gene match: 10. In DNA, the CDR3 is TGTGCCAGCAGCCCGTCTAGCGGGAGTTCGTGGCAGTACTTC. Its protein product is CASSPSSGSSWQYF.

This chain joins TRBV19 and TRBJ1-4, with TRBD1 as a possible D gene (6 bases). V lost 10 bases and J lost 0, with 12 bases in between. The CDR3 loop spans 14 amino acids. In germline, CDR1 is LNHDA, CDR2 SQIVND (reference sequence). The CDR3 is CATRDTATNEKLFF. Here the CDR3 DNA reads TGTGCCACCCGGGACACTGCAACTAATGAAAAACTGTTTTTT.

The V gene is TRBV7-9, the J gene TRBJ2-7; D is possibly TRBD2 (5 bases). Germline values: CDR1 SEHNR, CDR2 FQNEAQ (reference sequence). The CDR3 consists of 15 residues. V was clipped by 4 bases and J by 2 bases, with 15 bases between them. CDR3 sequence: CASSSPREETYEQYF. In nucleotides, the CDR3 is TGTGCCAGCAGCTCCCCGAGGGAAGAAACCTACGAGCAGTACTTC.

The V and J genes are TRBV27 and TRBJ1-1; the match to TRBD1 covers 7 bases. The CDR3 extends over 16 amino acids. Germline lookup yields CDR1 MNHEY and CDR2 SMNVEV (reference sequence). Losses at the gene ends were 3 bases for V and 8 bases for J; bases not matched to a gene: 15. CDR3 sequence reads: CASSFSISSQGREAFF. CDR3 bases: TGTGCCAGCAGTTTTAGTATCTCGTCACAGGGGCGAGAAGCTTTCTTT.

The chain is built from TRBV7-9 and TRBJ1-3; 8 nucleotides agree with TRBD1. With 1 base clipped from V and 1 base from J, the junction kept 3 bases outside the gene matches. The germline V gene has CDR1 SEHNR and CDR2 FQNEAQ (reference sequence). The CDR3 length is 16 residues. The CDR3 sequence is CASSLGQGTSGNTIYF. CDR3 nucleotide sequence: TGTGCCAGCAGCTTAGGACAGGGGACTTCTGGAAACACCATATATTTT.

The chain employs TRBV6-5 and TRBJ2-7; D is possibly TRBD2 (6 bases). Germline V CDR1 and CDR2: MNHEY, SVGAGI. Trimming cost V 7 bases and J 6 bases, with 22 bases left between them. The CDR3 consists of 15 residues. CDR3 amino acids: CASTRTGWGDAEQYF. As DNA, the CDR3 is TGTGCCAGCACCCGAACGGGGTGGGGGGACGCCGAGCAGTACTTC.

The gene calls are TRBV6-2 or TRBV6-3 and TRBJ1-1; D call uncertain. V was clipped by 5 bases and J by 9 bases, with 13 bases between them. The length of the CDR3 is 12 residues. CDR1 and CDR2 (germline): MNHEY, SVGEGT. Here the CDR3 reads CASSPPRGKAFF. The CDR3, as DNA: TGTGCCAGCAGTCCCCCCCGAGGGAAAGCTTTCTTT.

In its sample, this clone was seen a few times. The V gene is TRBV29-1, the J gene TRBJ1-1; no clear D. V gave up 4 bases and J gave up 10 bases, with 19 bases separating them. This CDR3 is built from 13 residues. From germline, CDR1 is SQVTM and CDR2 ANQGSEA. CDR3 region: CSVVEVGVSGAFF. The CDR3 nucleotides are TGCAGCGTTGTCGAAGTCGGGGTGTCCGGAGCTTTCTTT.